Below, 17 T cell receptor beta chains from the same sample are listed, as sequenced in a study of T cell responses to AZD1222 COVID-19 vaccine. Here immunoSEQ multiplex PCR was the method, and the copy in TCRdb shows in-frame clones only, minus some. In the table there are 150,000 or so clones, 90% of which are singletons. This material consisted of peripheral blood, taken on day 0 of AZD1222 vaccination. All receptors derive from an adult in good health.

The rearrangement uses TRBV11-2 and TRBJ1-1, with 12 bases matching TRBD1. With V trimmed by 3 bases and J by 0 bases, 5 bases remained unmatched. Germline V CDR1 and CDR2: SGHAT, FQNNGV. The CDR3 is 17 amino acids. The CDR3 region is CASSFWDRGRVNTEAFF. The CDR3 DNA reads as TGTGCCAGCAGCTTCTGGGACAGGGGGCGAGTGAACACTGAAGCTTTCTTT.

The count of this clone is one. The gene calls are TRBV11-2 and TRBJ2-2; 7 bases align to TRBD2. The germline CDR1 and CDR2 sequences are SGHAT and FQNNGV. The ends lost 1 base at V and 3 bases at J; junction bases unmatched: 5. This CDR3 is 16 amino acids long. The CDR3 sequence is CASSLVAGRDTGELFF. CDR3 DNA: TGTGCCAGCAGCTTAGTTGCAGGGAGGGACACCGGGGAGCTGTTTTTT.

J is TRBJ2-4 and V is TRBV19; unclear D gene. The germline V and J ends were trimmed by 5 bases and 0 bases, with 11 bases remaining between them. The CDR3 is made up of 15 amino acids. The V gene's germline CDR1 is LNHDA and CDR2 SQIVND (reference sequence). The CDR3 reads CASSGARGAKNIQYF. The CDR3 DNA is TGTGCCAGTAGTGGCGCGAGAGGAGCCAAAAACATTCAGTACTTC.

CDR3 residues: CASTLGGRTGGISAPLHF. CDR3 coding DNA: TGTGCCAGCACCTTGGGAGGGAGGACAGGGGGCATTTCGGCACCCCTCCACTTT. The chain carries TRBV13 and TRBJ1-6, with 11 positions matching TRBD1. Germline loops: CDR1 PRHDT, CDR2 FYEKMQ (reference sequence). The V segment lost 7 bases and the J segment 11 bases; nucleotides outside the gene matches: 19. There are 18 residues in the CDR3.

This clone was found once. The chain combines TRBV15 with TRBJ2-2, with a possible D match to TRBD2 (5 bases). Germline V gene sequence: CDR1 LNHNV, CDR2 YYDKDF (reference sequence). V lost 0 bases and J 5 bases, leaving 7 bases between the germline ends. The CDR3 spans 14 residues. The CDR3 DNA reads TGTGCCACCAGCAGAGATGGGGAGACCGGGGAGCTGTTTTTT. Translated: CATSRDGETGELFF.

The V and J genes are TRBV27 and TRBJ1-2, with 10 bases that match TRBD1. The V segment lost 6 bases and the J segment 4 bases; nucleotides outside the gene matches: 5. From germline, CDR1 is MNHEY and CDR2 SMNVEV (reference sequence). The CDR3 length is 14 residues. CDR3: CASRTGTGVYGYTF. In DNA, the CDR3 is TGTGCCAGCAGAACTGGGACAGGGGTCTATGGCTACACCTTC.

In DNA form, the CDR3 reads TGTGCCAGCAGCCGCCGGGCTGACACTGAAGCTTTCTTT. Its translation is CASSRRADTEAFF. J is TRBJ1-1 and V is TRBV3-1 (or the pseudogene TRBV3-2); no clear D. The CDR3 extends over 13 amino acids. The V and J ends lost 4 bases and 3 bases respectively, with 9 bases between them. Germline loops: CDR1 LGHDT, CDR2 YNNKEL (reference sequence).

The chain uses TRBV27 and TRBJ1-1; maybe TRBD1 (5 bases). Germline CDR1 is MNHEY and CDR2 is SMNVEV (reference sequence). V was shortened by 4 bases and J by 2 bases, with 17 bases between the two germline ends. The CDR3 has 16 amino acids. The CDR3 here is CASSSMVRGGNTEAFF. The CDR3 nucleotides read TGTGCCAGCAGTTCCATGGTGAGGGGAGGAAACACTGAAGCTTTCTTT.

The chain combines TRBV29-1 with TRBJ1-2, with unresolved D. This CDR3 comprises 14 residues. Trimming took off 0 bases at V and 2 bases at J, with 10 bases between the two ends. CDR1 is SQVTM and CDR2 is ANQGSEA in the germline V gene. The CDR3 DNA follows: TGCAGCGTTGAAGATCGCGGGTCAAACTATGGCTACACCTTC. It is translated as CSVEDRGSNYGYTF. The whole variable domain, remainder taken from reference TRBV29-1 and TRBJ1-2, is SAVISQKPSRDICQRGTSLTIQCQVDSQVTMMFWYRQQPGQSLTLIATANQGSEATYESGFVIDKFPISRPNLTFSTLTVSNMSPEDSSIYLCSVEDRGSNYGYTFGSGTRLTVV.

V and J are TRBV28 and TRBJ1-2; 12 nucleotides align to TRBD1. J gave up 8 bases and V 8 bases, and 9 bases lay outside the gene matches. Germline lookup yields CDR1 MDHEN and CDR2 SYDVKM. The CDR3 runs 14 residues. CDR3 sequence (DNA): TGTGCCAGCGAACCGGGACAGGGGGCGGCGGGCTACACCTTC. It is translated as CASEPGQGAAGYTF.

The CDR3 sequence is CSHAPNYGYTF. CDR3 DNA sequence: TGCAGCCATGCACCCAACTATGGCTACACCTTC. V and J are TRBV20-1 and TRBJ1-2; unclear D gene. Per germline, CDR1 DFQATT and CDR2 SNEGSKA (reference sequence). There are 11 residues in the CDR3.

The chain uses TRBV6-2 or TRBV6-3 and TRBJ1-5; D might be TRBD1 (5 bases). The germline V and J ends were trimmed by 2 bases and 7 bases, with 9 bases remaining between them. There are 13 residues in the CDR3. CDR1 is MNHEY and CDR2 is SVGEGT in the germline V gene. The CDR3 here is CASSYGGVQPQHF. For the CDR3, the DNA is TGTGCCAGCAGTTACGGAGGGGTCCAGCCCCAGCATTTT.

This clone was seen only once. The chain carries TRBV9 and TRBJ1-2; possibly TRBD1 for D (6 bases). CDR1 SGDLS and CDR2 YYNGEE come from the germline V gene. V lost 3 bases and J lost 8, with 17 bases in between. The CDR3 totals 14 residues. The CDR3: CASSAPAGGLGYTF. The CDR3 DNA reads as TGTGCCAGCAGCGCCCCCGCGGGGGGCTTGGGCTACACCTTC.

V and J are TRBV6-5 and TRBJ1-1, with D uncertain. The CDR3 covers 12 residues. CDR1 and CDR2 from the germline V gene are MNHEY and SVGAGI. Trimming left V 8 bases short and J 4 bases short, with 11 bases between. The CDR3 DNA reads as TGTGCCAGCGGGAGGGCAGGCACTGAAGCTTTCTTT. Protein: CASGRAGTEAFF.

This clone came up once. V usage is TRBV5-4 and J usage is TRBJ1-2; 7 bases map to TRBD1. CDR1 is SGHNT and CDR2 is YYREEE in the germline V gene (reference sequence). This CDR3 comprises 14 residues. J lost 3 bases, V lost 2 bases, and 4 bases had no gene match. CDR3 DNA sequence: TGTGCCAGCAGCTTCGGGGACAGAGACTATGGCTACACCTTC. It encodes CASSFGDRDYGYTF.

This chain uses TRBV5-1 with TRBJ2-7; the match to TRBD1 covers 8 bases. Germline V gene sequence: CDR1 SGHRS, CDR2 YFSETQ. The CDR3 has 15 amino acids. Trimming cost V 4 bases and J 5 bases; bases outside gene matches: 11. CDR3 bases: TGCGCCAGCAGCAGGACAGGGACTGCCCTCGACGAGCAGTACTTC. Translated: CASSRTGTALDEQYF.

The chain combines TRBV24-1 with TRBJ2-5, with 8 bases aligning to TRBD1. The CDR3 extends over 15 amino acids. Trimming took 4 bases from V and 2 from J; bases not matched to a gene: 5. CDR1 is KGHDR and CDR2 is SFDVKD in the germline V gene. CDR3 sequence reads: CATSDHRTGQETQYF. The CDR3 DNA sequence: TGTGCCACCAGTGACCATAGGACAGGGCAAGAGACCCAGTACTTC.